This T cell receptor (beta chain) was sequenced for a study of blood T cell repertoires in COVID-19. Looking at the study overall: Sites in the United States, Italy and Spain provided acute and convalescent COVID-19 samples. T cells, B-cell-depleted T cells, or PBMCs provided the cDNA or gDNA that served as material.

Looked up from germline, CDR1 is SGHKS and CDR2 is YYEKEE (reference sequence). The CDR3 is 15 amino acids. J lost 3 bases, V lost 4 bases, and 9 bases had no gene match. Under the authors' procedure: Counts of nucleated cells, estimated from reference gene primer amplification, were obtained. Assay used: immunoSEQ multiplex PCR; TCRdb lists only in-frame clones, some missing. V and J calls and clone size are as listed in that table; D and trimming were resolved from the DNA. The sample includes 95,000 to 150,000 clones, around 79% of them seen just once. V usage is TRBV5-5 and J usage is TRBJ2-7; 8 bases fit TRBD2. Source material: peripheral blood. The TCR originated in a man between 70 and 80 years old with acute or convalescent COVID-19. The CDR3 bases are TGTGCCAGCAGCCCCTCGGGAGGGGCCCTCTACGAGCAGTACTTC. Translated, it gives CASSPSGGALYEQYF.